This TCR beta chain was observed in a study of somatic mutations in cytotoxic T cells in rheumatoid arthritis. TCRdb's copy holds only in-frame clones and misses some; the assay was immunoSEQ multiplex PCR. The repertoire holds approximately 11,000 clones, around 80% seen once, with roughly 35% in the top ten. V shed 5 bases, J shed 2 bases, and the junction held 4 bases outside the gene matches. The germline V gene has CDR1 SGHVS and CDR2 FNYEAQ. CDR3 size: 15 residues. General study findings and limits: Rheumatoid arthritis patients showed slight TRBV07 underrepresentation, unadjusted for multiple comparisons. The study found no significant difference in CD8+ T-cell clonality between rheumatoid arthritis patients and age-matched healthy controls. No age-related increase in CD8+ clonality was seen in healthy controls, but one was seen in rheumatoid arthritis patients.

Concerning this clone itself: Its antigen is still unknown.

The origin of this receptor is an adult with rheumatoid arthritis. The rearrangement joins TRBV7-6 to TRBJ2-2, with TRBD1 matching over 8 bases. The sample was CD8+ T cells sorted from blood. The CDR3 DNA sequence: TGTGCCAGCAGCCCGGGACAGGCTAACACCGGGGAGCTGTTTTTT. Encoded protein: CASSPGQANTGELFF.